The rows below give T cell receptor beta chains drawn from one sample of a study of long-term antiretroviral therapy in people with HIV. Method: immunoSEQ multiplex PCR; TCRdb's copy keeps in-frame clones and lacks some. The sample holds about 22,000 clones, 65% to 85% seen once. The material sequenced was unsorted PBMCs, taken around 1.8 years before starting antiretroviral therapy. The receptors shown here come from a woman aged 40 to 50 with HIV. Both conserved end residues are part of each CDR3. The order of the fields is V gene, clone size, J gene, CDR3 protein. For some rows the clone size is stated as once, few or many, or as a class when expanded; others skip it.

TRBV2	.	TRBJ2-7	CASRGGDGFFYEQYF
TRBV14	.	TRBJ2-7	CASSQPGAALTYEQYF
TRBV5-4	.	TRBJ1-1	CASSAPGTGALSEAFF
TRBV11-3	.	TRBJ2-3	CASSLGFGTSGNTQYF
TRBV10-3	few	TRBJ1-4	CAITPSASEEKLFF
TRBV5-1	.	TRBJ2-1	CASSLALTGGGYNEQFF
TRBV11-3	.	TRBJ2-5	CASRGMAETQYF
TRBV5-1	.	TRBJ1-6	CASSLFEYSPLHF
TRBV30	few	TRBJ1-5	CAWSRGWDSNQPQHF
TRBV2	few	TRBJ1-4	CASELGQVNEKLFF
TRBV11-3	once	TRBJ1-1	CASSPGGSNTEAFF
TRBV7-2	.	TRBJ1-4	CASSSRGANEKLFF
TRBV6-5	.	TRBJ1-1	CASRSGRNTEAFF
TRBV6-5	.	TRBJ1-2	CASSYSTGGSYGYTF
TRBV11-3	.	TRBJ2-3	CASSIPGGTQYF
TRBV5-4	.	TRBJ2-7	CASSPGTGVREQYF
TRBV5-5	.	TRBJ2-2	CASSFRAGELFF
TRBV5-1	.	TRBJ2-1	CASSLLGSVNEQFF
TRBV4-3	.	TRBJ2-3	CASSRQVSTDTQYF
TRBV6-1	.	TRBJ1-4	CASLQGRGEKLFF
TRBV6-5	.	TRBJ1-2	CASSGDRVNYGYTF
TRBV7-9	few	TRBJ1-1	CASSSMDMNTEAFF
TRBV6-4	.	TRBJ1-2	CASSDRDGYTF
TRBV9	.	TRBJ1-2	CASSVATGRYTF
TRBV5-1	once	TRBJ1-1	CASSLGLRWTEAFF
TRBV5-6	.	TRBJ1-5	CASSFGGFGSNQPQHF
TRBV11-2	.	TRBJ2-1	CASSLGQGSYNEQFF
TRBV5-5	.	TRBJ1-5	CASSLWRYNQPQHF